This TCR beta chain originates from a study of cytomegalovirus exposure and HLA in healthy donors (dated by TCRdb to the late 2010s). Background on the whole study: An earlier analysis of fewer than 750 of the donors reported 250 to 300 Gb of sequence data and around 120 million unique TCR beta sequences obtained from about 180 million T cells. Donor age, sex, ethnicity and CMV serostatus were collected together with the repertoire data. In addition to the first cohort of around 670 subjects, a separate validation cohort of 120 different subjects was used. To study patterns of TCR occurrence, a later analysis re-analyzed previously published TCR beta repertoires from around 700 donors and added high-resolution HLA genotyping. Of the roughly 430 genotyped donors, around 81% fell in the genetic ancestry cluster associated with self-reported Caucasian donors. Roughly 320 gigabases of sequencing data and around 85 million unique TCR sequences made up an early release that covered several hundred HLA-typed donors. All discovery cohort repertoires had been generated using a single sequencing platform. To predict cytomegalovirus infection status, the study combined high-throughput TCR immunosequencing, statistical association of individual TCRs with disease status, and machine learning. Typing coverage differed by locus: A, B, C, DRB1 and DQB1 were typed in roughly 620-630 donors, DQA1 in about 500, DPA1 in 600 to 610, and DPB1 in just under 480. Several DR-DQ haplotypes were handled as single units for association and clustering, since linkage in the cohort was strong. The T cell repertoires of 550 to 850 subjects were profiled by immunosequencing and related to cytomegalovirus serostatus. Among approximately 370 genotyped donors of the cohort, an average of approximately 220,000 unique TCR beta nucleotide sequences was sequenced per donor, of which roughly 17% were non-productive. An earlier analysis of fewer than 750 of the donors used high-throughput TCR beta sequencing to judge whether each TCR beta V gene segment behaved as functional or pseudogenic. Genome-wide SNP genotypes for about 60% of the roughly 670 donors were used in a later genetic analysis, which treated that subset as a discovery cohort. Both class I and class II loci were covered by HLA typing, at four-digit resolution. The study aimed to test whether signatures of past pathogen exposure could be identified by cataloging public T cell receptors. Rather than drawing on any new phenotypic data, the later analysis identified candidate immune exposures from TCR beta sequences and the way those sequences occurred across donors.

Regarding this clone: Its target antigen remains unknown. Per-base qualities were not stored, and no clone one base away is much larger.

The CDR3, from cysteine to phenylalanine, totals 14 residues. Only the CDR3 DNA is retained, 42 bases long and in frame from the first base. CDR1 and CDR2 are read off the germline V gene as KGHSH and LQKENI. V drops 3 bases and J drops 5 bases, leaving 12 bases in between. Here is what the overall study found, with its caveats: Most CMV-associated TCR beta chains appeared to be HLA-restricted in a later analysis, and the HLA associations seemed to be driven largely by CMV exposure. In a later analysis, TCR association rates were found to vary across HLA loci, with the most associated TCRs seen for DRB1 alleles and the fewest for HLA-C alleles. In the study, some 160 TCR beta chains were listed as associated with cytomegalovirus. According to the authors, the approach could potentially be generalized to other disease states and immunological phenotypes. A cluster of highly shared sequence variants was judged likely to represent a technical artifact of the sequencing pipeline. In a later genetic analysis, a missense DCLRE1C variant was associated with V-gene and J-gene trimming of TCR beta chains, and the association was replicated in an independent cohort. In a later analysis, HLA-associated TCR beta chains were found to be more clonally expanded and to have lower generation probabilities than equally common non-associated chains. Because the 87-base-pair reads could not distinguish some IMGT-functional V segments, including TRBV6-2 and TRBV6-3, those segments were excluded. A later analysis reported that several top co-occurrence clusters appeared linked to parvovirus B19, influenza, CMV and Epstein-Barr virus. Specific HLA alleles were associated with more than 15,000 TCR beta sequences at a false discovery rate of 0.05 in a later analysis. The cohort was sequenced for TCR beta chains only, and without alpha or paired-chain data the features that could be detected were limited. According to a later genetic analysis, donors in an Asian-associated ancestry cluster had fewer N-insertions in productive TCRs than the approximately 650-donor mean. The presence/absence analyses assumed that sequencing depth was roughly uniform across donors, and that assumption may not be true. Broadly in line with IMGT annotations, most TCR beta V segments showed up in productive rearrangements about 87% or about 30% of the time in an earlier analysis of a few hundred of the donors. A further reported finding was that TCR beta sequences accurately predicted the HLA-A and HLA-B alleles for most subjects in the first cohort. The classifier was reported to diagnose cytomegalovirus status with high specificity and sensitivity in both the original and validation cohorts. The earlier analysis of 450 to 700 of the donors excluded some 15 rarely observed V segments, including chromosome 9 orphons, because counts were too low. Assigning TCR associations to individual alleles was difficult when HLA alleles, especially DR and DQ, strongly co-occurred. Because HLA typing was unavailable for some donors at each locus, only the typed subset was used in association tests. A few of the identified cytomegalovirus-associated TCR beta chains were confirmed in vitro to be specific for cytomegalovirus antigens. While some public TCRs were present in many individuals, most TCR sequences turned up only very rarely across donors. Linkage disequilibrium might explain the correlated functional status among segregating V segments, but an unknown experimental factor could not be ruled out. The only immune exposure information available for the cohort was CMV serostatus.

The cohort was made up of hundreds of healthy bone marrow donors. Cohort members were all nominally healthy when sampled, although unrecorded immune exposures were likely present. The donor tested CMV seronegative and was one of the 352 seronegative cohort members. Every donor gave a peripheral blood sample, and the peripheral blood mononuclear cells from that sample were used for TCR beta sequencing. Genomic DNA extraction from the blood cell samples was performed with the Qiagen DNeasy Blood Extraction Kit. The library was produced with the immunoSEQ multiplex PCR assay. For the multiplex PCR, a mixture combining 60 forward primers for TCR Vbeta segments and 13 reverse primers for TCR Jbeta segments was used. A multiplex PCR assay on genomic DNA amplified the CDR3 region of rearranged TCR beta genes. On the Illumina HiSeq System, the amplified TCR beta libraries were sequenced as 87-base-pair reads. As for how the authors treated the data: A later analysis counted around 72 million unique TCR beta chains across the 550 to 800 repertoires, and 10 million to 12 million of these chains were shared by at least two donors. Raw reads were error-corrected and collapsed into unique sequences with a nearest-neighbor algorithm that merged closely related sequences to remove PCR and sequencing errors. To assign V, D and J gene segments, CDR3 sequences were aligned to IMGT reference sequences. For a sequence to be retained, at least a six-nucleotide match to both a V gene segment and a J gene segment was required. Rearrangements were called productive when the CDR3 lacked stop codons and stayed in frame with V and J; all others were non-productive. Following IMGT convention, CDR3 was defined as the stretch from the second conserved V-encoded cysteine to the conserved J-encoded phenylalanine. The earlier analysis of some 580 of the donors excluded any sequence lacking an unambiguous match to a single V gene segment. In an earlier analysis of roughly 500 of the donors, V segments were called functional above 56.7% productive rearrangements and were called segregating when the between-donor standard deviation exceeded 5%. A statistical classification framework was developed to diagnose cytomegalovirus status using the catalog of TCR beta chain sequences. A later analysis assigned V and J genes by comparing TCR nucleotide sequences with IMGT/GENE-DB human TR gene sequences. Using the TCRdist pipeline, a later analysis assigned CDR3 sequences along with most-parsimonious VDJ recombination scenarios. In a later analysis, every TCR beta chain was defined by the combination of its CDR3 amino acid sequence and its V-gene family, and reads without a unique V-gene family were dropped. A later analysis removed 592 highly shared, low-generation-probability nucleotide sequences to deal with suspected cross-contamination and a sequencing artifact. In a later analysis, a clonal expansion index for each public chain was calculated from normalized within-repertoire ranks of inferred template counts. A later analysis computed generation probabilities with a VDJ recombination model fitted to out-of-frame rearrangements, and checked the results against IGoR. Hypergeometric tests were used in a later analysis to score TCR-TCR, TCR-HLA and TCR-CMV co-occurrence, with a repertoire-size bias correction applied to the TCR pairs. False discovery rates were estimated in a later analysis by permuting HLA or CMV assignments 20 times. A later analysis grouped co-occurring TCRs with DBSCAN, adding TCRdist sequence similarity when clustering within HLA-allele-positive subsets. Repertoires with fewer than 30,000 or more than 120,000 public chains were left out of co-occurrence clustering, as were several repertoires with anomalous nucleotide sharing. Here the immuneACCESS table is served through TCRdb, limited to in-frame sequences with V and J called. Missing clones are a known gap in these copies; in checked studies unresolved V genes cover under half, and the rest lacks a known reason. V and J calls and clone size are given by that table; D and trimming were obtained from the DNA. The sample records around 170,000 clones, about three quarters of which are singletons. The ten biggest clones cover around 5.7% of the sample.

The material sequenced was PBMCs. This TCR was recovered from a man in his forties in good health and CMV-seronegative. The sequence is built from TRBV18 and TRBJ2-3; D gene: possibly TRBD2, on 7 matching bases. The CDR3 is CASSPAGAGDTQYF. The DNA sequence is TGTGCCAGCTCACCCGCGGGGGCTGGAGATACGCAGTATTTT.